Described below is a single TCR beta chain sequence and its context. Antigen specificity is unknown. Trimming took 8 bases from V and 3 from J; bases not matched to a gene: 4. The CDR3 is 14 amino acids. Germline CDR1 WNHNN, CDR2 SYGVQD (reference sequence). Sequenced by immunoSEQ multiplex PCR; TCRdb stores in-frame clones only, minus some. The top ten clones hold 1.9% of a sample with some 130,000 clones, 70% to 90% of them seen once. This specimen comes from a study of T cell responses to AZD1222 COVID-19 vaccine. Study-wide background: Second-dose schedules of about 4 or about 12 weeks were combined. Findings and limits, study-wide: Epitopes outside B.1.351 and B.1.1.7 mutated regions reportedly drew nearly half of spike TCRs. Clonal diversity was possibly underestimated, and the donors were mostly white British, with more females. Vaccine-associated CD4 TCRs ranged over spike, dominating at 160-218 and 743-854.

The sample here was peripheral blood, taken on day 0 of AZD1222 vaccination. This clonotype was obtained from an adult in good health. V is TRBV10-1 and J is TRBJ2-2, with TRBD1 matching over 9 bases. CDR3 in DNA: TGCGCCAGCCGGGACAGGGCATACACCGGGGAGCTGTTTTTT. This translates into CASRDRAYTGELFF.